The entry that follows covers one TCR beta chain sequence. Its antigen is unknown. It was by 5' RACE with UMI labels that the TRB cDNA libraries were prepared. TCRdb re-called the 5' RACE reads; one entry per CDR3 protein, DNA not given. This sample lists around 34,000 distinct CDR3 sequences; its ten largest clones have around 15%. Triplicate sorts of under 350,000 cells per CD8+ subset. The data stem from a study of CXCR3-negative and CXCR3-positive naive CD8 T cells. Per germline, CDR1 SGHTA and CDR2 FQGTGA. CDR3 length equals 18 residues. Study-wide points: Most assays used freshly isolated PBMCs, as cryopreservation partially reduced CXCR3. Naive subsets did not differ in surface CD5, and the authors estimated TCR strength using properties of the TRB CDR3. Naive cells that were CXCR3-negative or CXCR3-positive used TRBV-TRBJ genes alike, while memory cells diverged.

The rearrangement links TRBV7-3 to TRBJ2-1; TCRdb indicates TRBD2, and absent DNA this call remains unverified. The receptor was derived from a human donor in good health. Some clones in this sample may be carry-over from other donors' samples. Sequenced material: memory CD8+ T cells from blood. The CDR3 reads CASSLSPPTSGVYNEQFF.